This TCR beta chain was retrieved from a study of T cell responses to AZD1222 COVID-19 vaccine. TCRdb's table, derived via immunoSEQ multiplex PCR, lists solely in-frame clones and lacks some. The sample lists 60,000 to 75,000 clones, roughly 87% occurring once. In germline, CDR1 is MNHEY, CDR2 SMNVEV (reference sequence). The junction had 10 bases not matched to a gene; V was cut back by 5 bases and J by 8 bases. The CDR3 consists of 14 residues. The V gene is TRBV27, the J gene TRBJ1-1; 8 bases agree with TRBD1. The origin of this receptor is an adult who received the AZD1222 COVID-19 vaccine. The sequencing here drew on peripheral blood, taken 28 days after the second AZD1222 dose. CDR3 in DNA: TGTGCCAGCAGTGCCGGGTGGCGGACAGGGGAAGCTTTCTTT. Its protein is CASSAGWRTGEAFF.